Presented here are 16 T cell receptor beta chains from one specimen sequenced in a study of OX40 agonist ivuxolimab in advanced cancers. TCRdb keeps only in-frame clones here, not all; method: immunoSEQ multiplex PCR. The sample has fewer than 60,000 clones; roughly 82% are singletons. Sequenced material: CD4+ or CD8+ T cells sorted from blood, taken in a trial of the OX40 agonist ivuxolimab. All receptors come from an adult with an advanced solid tumor such as melanoma, head and neck, liver or kidney cancer.

This rearrangement joins TRBV5-6 to TRBJ1-2, with 9 bases fitting TRBD1. This CDR3 is 15 amino acids long. Germline V gives CDR1 SGHDT, CDR2 YYEEEE. With V trimmed by 0 bases and J by 8 bases, 8 bases remained unmatched. The chain's CDR3 is CASSLEGTGKFGYTF. DNA for the CDR3: TGTGCCAGCAGCTTGGAGGGGACAGGGAAGTTCGGCTACACCTTC.

V is TRBV6-9 and J is TRBJ1-3; no reliable D call. Trimming pared 3 bases from V and 0 bases from J, leaving 9 bases between. The CDR3 is made up of 15 amino acids. Per the germline V gene, CDR1 is MNHGY and CDR2 is SVAAGI. CDR3 protein: CASSYFSSSGNTIYF. CDR3 sequence (DNA): TGTGCCAGCAGTTACTTCAGTTCCTCTGGAAACACCATATATTTT.

This chain connects TRBV10-1 to TRBJ2-6; D gene unclear. The V gene lost 10 bases and the J gene lost 5 bases, with 12 bases spanning the gap. Germline CDR1 WNHNN, CDR2 SYGVQD (reference sequence). This CDR3 region has 13 residues. The CDR3 spells CAIAQSRANVLTF. The CDR3 DNA follows: TGCGCCATCGCACAAAGTCGGGCCAACGTCCTGACTTTC.

This sequence joins TRBV9 and TRBJ1-5; D gene ambiguous. Germline CDR1 reads SGDLS; CDR2 reads YYNGEE. Trimming stripped 0 bases from V and 1 base from J, with 2 bases between. The CDR3 runs to 13 residues. The CDR3 nucleotides read TGTGCCAGCAGCGTAGAAAGCAATCAGCCCCAGCATTTT. The encoded protein is CASSVESNQPQHF.

V is TRBV2 and J is TRBJ1-4; no reliable D call. V was shortened by 7 bases and J by 8 bases, with 14 bases between the two germline ends. This CDR3 is built from 13 residues. CDR1 and CDR2 from the germline V gene are SNHLY and FYNNEI. CDR3 in DNA: TGTGCCAGCATGTTTTTTGGAAACGAAAAACTGTTTTTT. This encodes CASMFFGNEKLFF.

This clone turned up a few times. V and J are TRBV6-1 and TRBJ1-1; TRBD1 agrees at 8 bases. The CDR3 extends over 13 amino acids. Germline assignment: CDR1 MNHNS and CDR2 SASEGT. Trimming removed 6 bases from V and 7 bases from J; junction bases left unmatched: 7. The CDR3 loop reads CASRVDRGGEAFF. In nucleotides, the CDR3 is TGTGCCAGCAGAGTCGACAGGGGTGGTGAAGCTTTCTTT.

In this sample, this clone turned up once. The chain has TRBV9 and TRBJ2-1; no clear D gene. Trimming pared 0 bases from V and 9 bases from J, leaving 7 bases between. The CDR3 is 12 amino acids. In germline, CDR1 is SGDLS, CDR2 YYNGEE. CDR3 protein: CASSVVAAEQFF. CDR3 sequence (DNA): TGTGCCAGCAGCGTAGTTGCGGCTGAGCAGTTCTTC.

The genes are TRBV28 and TRBJ2-7, with 7 bases identical to TRBD2. J gave up 3 bases and V 6 bases, and 11 bases lay outside the gene matches. The CDR3 consists of 15 residues. CDR1 and CDR2 (germline): MDHEN, SYDVKM. This CDR3 is CASSRGLGLGYEQYF. As DNA, the CDR3 is TGTGCCAGCAGCCGAGGACTAGGCCTCGGCTACGAGCAGTACTTC.

The rearrangement uses TRBV7-9 and TRBJ1-1, with D perhaps matching TRBD1 (6 bases). The V end was cut by 1 base, the J end by 5 bases, with 20 bases between. This CDR3 is built from 17 residues. The germline V gene encodes CDR1 SEHNR and CDR2 FQNEAQ (reference sequence). CDR3 amino acids: CASSLDDRLGPRTEAFF. CDR3 in DNA: TGTGCCAGCAGCTTAGATGACAGGCTCGGGCCCCGAACTGAAGCTTTCTTT.

The chain uses TRBV25-1 and TRBJ2-1, with 9 bases aligning to TRBD2. The germline gives CDR1 MGHDK, CDR2 SYGVNS. The J segment lost 8 bases and the V segment lost 1 base, leaving 6 bases of the junction unmatched. The CDR3 extends over 15 amino acids. The CDR3 spells CASSESRGRADEQFF. In DNA, the CDR3 is TGTGCCAGCAGTGAATCTCGCGGGAGGGCCGATGAGCAGTTCTTC.

The rearrangement uses TRBV19 and TRBJ1-1; weak D call: TRBD1 (5 bases). The CDR3 has 13 residues. V lost 3 bases and J 3 bases, leaving 8 bases between the germline ends. CDR1 LNHDA and CDR2 SQIVND come from the germline V gene (reference sequence). In nucleotides, the CDR3 is TGTGCCAGTAGTATGACGGGGGACACTGAAGCTTTCTTT. This sequence encodes CASSMTGDTEAFF. Full variable domain (outside the CDR3, taken from reference TRBV19 and TRBJ1-1): DGGITQSPKYLFRKEGQNVTLSCEQNLNHDAMYWYRQDPGQGLRLIYYSQIVNDFQKGDIAEGYSVSREKKESFPLTVTSAQKNPTAFYLCASSMTGDTEAFFGQGTRLTVV.

The chain joins TRBV6-1 to TRBJ1-2; D remains unclear. The CDR3 loop spans 15 amino acids. The germline V and J ends were trimmed by 3 bases and 8 bases, with 19 bases remaining between them. Germline-derived CDR1 and CDR2 are MNHNS and SASEGT. The CDR3 protein is CASSDSRADYGGYTF. The CDR3 DNA sequence: TGTGCCAGCAGTGACTCCCGGGCTGACTATGGGGGCTACACCTTC.

The chain employs TRBV7-9 and TRBJ1-2, with TRBD1 as a possible D gene (5 bases). V dropped 1 base and J dropped 1 base, with 10 bases sitting between them. Germline CDR1 reads SEHNR; CDR2 reads FQNEAQ (reference sequence). This CDR3 has 15 amino acids. This CDR3 reads CASSLGDSNNYGYTF. CDR3 sequence (DNA): TGTGCCAGCAGCTTAGGCGACAGCAATAACTATGGCTACACCTTC.

The chain links TRBV6-5 to TRBJ2-3; TRBD1 is a possible D gene (6 bases). The V gene's germline CDR1 is MNHEY and CDR2 SVGAGI. This CDR3 comprises 12 residues. Trimming stripped 6 bases from V and 9 bases from J, with 13 bases between. As DNA, the CDR3 is TGTGCCAGCAGGCTGGGACAAGGCACGCAGTATTTT. It translates to CASRLGQGTQYF.

The chain carries TRBV9 and TRBJ1-6; D might be TRBD1 (6 bases). The CDR3 runs to 15 residues. Germline-derived CDR1 and CDR2 are SGDLS and YYNGEE. Trimming pared 3 bases from V and 7 bases from J, leaving 14 bases between. The CDR3 coding sequence is TGTGCCAGCAGCGCCCAGGACAGACCCAATTCACCCCTCCACTTT. It encodes CASSAQDRPNSPLHF.

This chain connects TRBV7-2 to TRBJ2-7, with D perhaps assigned TRBD1 or TRBD2 (5 bases each). Germline V gene data show CDR1 as SGHTA and CDR2 as FQGNSA. The CDR3 contains 18 residues. Trimming pared 5 bases from V and 6 bases from J, leaving 29 bases between. CDR3 DNA sequence: TGTGCCAGCAGCCCCCCGGGTCGGGGCCCTGGCCATTTTGGCGAGCAGTACTTC. It codes for CASSPPGRGPGHFGEQYF.